Below are 26 T cell receptor beta chains sequenced from a single sample in a study of beta chain features in type 1 diabetes. Study-wide points: Shorter TCRB CDR3s, moderately but significantly so, were found in Type 1 diabetes patients in all four CD4+ subsets.

For these receptors, no antigen is known. Expressed TCRB transcripts were sequenced because the entire RNA isolate underwent reverse transcription. The data were produced by immunoSEQ multiplex PCR, yet TCRdb's version contains in-frame clones alone and is incomplete. The sample lists some 660,000 clones, over 12% occurring once. The source material was naive CD4+ T cells from blood. Receptors originate from a man between 18 and 29 years old with type 1 diabetes.

This clone was seen ten or more times. This sequence joins TRBV28 and TRBJ2-3; TRBD2 matches 7 bases. The CDR3 spans 14 residues. The V and J ends lost 6 bases and 3 bases, in that order; junction bases with no gene match: 6. CDR1 and CDR2 from the germline V gene are MDHEN and SYDVKM. The CDR3: CASRLAAGTDTQYF. The CDR3, as DNA: TGTGCCAGCAGGCTAGCGGCCGGGACAGATACGCAGTATTTT.

J is TRBJ2-5 and V is TRBV4-1, with a weak D call TRBD1 (6 bases). This CDR3 is 16 amino acids long. CDR1 is MGHRA and CDR2 is YSYEKL in the germline V gene. The V end lost 4 bases, the J end lost 8 bases, and 23 bases lay between the germline ends. This CDR3 reads CASSPGRARGNSTQYF. The CDR3 nucleotides are TGCGCCAGCAGCCCCGGAAGGGCCAGGGGAAACAGTACCCAGTACTTC.

The chain joins TRBV4-1 to TRBJ2-1, with 8 nucleotides matching TRBD1. Germline-derived CDR1 and CDR2 are MGHRA and YSYEKL. CDR3 length: 15 residues. The junction had 16 bases not matched to a gene; V was cut back by 4 bases and J by 14 bases. The CDR3 loop is CASSPYWTGQEKEFF. As DNA, the CDR3 is TGCGCCAGCAGCCCGTACTGGACAGGGCAAGAAAAGGAGTTCTTC.

This clone has more than one count but fewer than ten. The V call is TRBV27, the J call TRBJ1-4; 9 bases fit TRBD1. V lost 3 bases, J lost 7 bases, and 12 bases stayed unmatched. Germline CDR1 and CDR2: MNHEY and SMNVEV (reference sequence). CDR3 size: 17 residues. The CDR3 nucleotides read TGTGCCAGCAGTTTCCGGATGCCGGGACAGGGAGGTGAAAAACTGTTTTTT. This translates into CASSFRMPGQGGEKLFF.

The V gene is TRBV6-1, the J gene TRBJ2-7; perhaps TRBD2 as D (6 bases). The CDR3 runs to 15 residues. The V gene lost 0 bases and the J gene lost 9 bases, with 18 bases spanning the gap. Germline CDR1 MNHNS, CDR2 SASEGT. The DNA of the CDR3 is TGTGCCAGCAGTGAAGCGAGGCTAGCGCCACTCGGGCAGTACTTC. This translates into CASSEARLAPLGQYF.

This clone was observed a handful of times. The rearrangement joins TRBV30 to TRBJ1-1; 7 bases agree with TRBD1. The CDR3 runs to 15 residues. With V trimmed by 3 bases and J by 1 base, 8 bases remained unmatched. Germline CDR1 GTSNPN, CDR2 SVGIG (reference sequence). CDR3 residues: CAWRQGTAANTEAFF. CDR3 DNA sequence: TGTGCCTGGAGACAGGGGACGGCCGCGAACACTGAAGCTTTCTTT.

This clone was detected a few times. The chain combines TRBV2 with TRBJ2-4; D perhaps matches TRBD2 (6 bases). The CDR3 runs 15 residues. Trimming cost V 6 bases and J 4 bases, with 16 bases left between them. In germline, CDR1 is SNHLY, CDR2 FYNNEI. CDR3 DNA: TGTGCCAGCAGCTCAGTGGGGGGAACAAAAAACATTCAGTACTTC. Translation gives CASSSVGGTKNIQYF.

This clone was seen just once. The gene calls are TRBV11-2 and TRBJ2-1, with 15 positions matching TRBD2. With V trimmed by 4 bases and J by 2 bases, 6 bases remained unmatched. Germline lookup yields CDR1 SGHAT and CDR2 FQNNGV. The CDR3 spans 18 residues. This chain's CDR3 is CASSSAGTSGRTYNEQFF. The CDR3 nucleotides read TGTGCCAGCAGCTCAGCTGGGACTAGCGGGAGGACCTACAATGAGCAGTTCTTC.

For the CDR3, the DNA is TGTGCCAGCAGAAGGGACGGGGATGGCTACACCTTC. Protein sequence: CASRRDGDGYTF. The V call is TRBV7-2, the J call TRBJ1-2, with D perhaps TRBD1 (5 bases). The length of the CDR3 is 12 residues. Germline CDR1 and CDR2: SGHTA and FQGNSA. Trimming left V 6 bases short and J 6 bases short, with 11 bases between.

The chain combines TRBV5-1 with TRBJ2-1; tentative D call: TRBD2 (6 bases). The V gene's germline CDR1 is SGHRS and CDR2 YFSETQ. The CDR3 consists of 16 residues. Trimming removed 4 bases from V and 6 bases from J, with 20 bases in between. The CDR3 region is CASSPQGGVSGNEQFF. As DNA, the CDR3 is TGCGCCAGCAGCCCCCAAGGCGGGGTTAGCGGCAATGAGCAGTTCTTC.

The chain joins TRBV16 to TRBJ1-2, with a possible D match to TRBD1 (5 bases). V lost 1 base, J lost 6 bases, and 12 bases lay in between. This CDR3 region has 14 residues. Germline lookup yields CDR1 KGHSY and CDR2 FQNENV. The CDR3 sequence is CASSQFEGKDGYTF. The CDR3 DNA reads as TGTGCCAGCAGCCAATTCGAGGGGAAGGATGGCTACACCTTC.

This clone was detected a few times. This rearrangement joins TRBV4-1 to TRBJ2-3, with TRBD1 identical over 8 bases. The CDR3 totals 13 residues. The germline gives CDR1 MGHRA, CDR2 YSYEKL. After removal of 9 bases from V and 3 bases from J, the junction contained 5 bases not matched to a gene. The CDR3 here is CASGQGSTDTQYF. In DNA, the CDR3 is TGCGCCAGTGGACAGGGATCAACAGATACGCAGTATTTT.

This clone was detected only a few times. V usage is TRBV2 and J usage is TRBJ2-1; 13 nucleotides align to TRBD2. The CDR3 runs to 16 residues. The germline gives CDR1 SNHLY, CDR2 FYNNEI. J lost 8 bases, V lost 1 base, and 5 bases had no gene match. CDR3 protein: CASSEEPGLAGDEQFF. As DNA, the CDR3 is TGTGCCAGCAGTGAAGAGCCCGGACTAGCGGGAGATGAGCAGTTCTTC.

The chain links TRBV9 to TRBJ2-7, with no clear D. The CDR3 is 15 residues long. CDR1 and CDR2 (germline): SGDLS, YYNGEE. V dropped 3 bases and J dropped 0 bases, with 13 bases sitting between them. The CDR3 DNA is TGTGCCAGCAGCGCTTTCGCTGCGAGCTCCTACGAGCAGTACTTC. This translates into CASSAFAASSYEQYF.

The genes are TRBV15 and TRBJ2-2, with D unresolved. Trimming left V 5 bases short and J 7 bases short, with 17 bases between. Germline V gene data show CDR1 as LNHNV and CDR2 as YYDKDF (reference sequence). The CDR3 is made up of 15 amino acids. CDR3 coding DNA: TGTGCCACCAGCTTACGCGGTGGGGTGGTCGGGGAGCTGTTTTTT. Translation: CATSLRGGVVGELFF.

This clone was observed a handful of times. V and J are TRBV25-1 and TRBJ2-7, with 9 positions matching TRBD2. V shed 4 bases, J shed 7 bases, and the junction held 5 bases outside the gene matches. Germline loops: CDR1 MGHDK, CDR2 SYGVNS. CDR3 size: 13 residues. The CDR3 loop reads CASSAAGGREQYF. The CDR3, as DNA: TGTGCCAGCAGTGCGGCGGGAGGGAGGGAGCAGTACTTC.

The sample holds a few counts of this clone. This chain links TRBV4-1 with TRBJ2-7, with 7 bases matching TRBD2. Germline CDR1 MGHRA, CDR2 YSYEKL. With 0 bases clipped from V and 2 bases from J, the junction kept 7 bases outside the gene matches. This CDR3 is 16 amino acids long. CDR3 DNA: TGCGCCAGCAGCCAAGATGGGAGCGGGGCTGCCTACGAGCAGTACTTC. Its translation: CASSQDGSGAAYEQYF.

The sample holds a few counts of this clone. The chain carries TRBV7-9 and TRBJ1-5; D gene ambiguous. Trimming took 5 bases from V and 0 from J, leaving 11 bases between them. Germline CDR1 and CDR2: SEHNR and FQNEAQ (reference sequence). The CDR3 sequence is 15 residues long. CDR3 protein: CASSAASHSNQPQHF. The CDR3 coding sequence is TGTGCCAGCAGCGCGGCAAGTCATAGCAATCAGCCCCAGCATTTT.

This clone was counted between two and nine times. The rearrangement uses TRBV2 and TRBJ1-2; a weak D match, TRBD1 (5 bases). Germline CDR1 and CDR2: SNHLY and FYNNEI. Between the trimmed V and J ends, which lost 6 bases and 5 bases, there was a span of 16 bases. The CDR3 contains 14 residues. The CDR3 sequence is CASSRDGIGYGYTF. The CDR3 region has the DNA TGTGCCAGCAGCCGGGACGGAATTGGGTATGGCTACACCTTC.

This chain joins TRBV18 and TRBJ2-7; D remains ambiguous. With 3 bases removed from V and 6 bases from J, the gap between germline ends came to 18 bases. The CDR3 spans 15 residues. Germline V CDR1 and CDR2: KGHSH, LQKENI. The CDR3 nucleotides read TGTGCCAGCTCACCCCCTATGCAGGATCCTACCGAGCAGTACTTC. This codes for CASSPPMQDPTEQYF.

This chain links TRBV2 with TRBJ1-3, with TRBD1 matching 9 bases. The V gene end was trimmed by 8 bases and the J gene end by 3 bases; junction bases not matched to a gene: 2. CDR1 is SNHLY and CDR2 is FYNNEI in the germline V gene. There are 13 residues in the CDR3. CDR3 amino acids: CASSDRGGNTIYF. DNA of the CDR3: TGTGCCAGCTCGGACAGGGGTGGAAACACCATATATTTT.

The chain joins TRBV27 to TRBJ2-4; TRBD2 agrees at 9 bases. Germline assignment: CDR1 MNHEY and CDR2 SMNVEV (reference sequence). The CDR3 consists of 15 residues. The trim removed 10 bases at V and 0 bases at J, leaving 7 bases unmatched. The CDR3: CATASGELAKNIQYF. CDR3 nucleotide sequence: TGTGCCACCGCTAGCGGGGAGCTAGCCAAAAACATTCAGTACTTC.

This chain links TRBV28 with TRBJ2-7; perhaps D is TRBD1 or TRBD2 (5 bases each). This CDR3 is built from 11 residues. Germline V gene lookup returns CDR1 MDHEN and CDR2 SYDVKM. V was shortened by 6 bases and J by 7 bases, with 10 bases between the two germline ends. The CDR3 loop reads CASSLGEEQYF. DNA for the CDR3: TGTGCCAGCAGCTTGGGGGAGGAGCAGTACTTC.

Regarding this clone: In the same sample, other DNA sequences code for this CDR3. The chain carries TRBV2 and TRBJ2-5; TRBD1 is a possible D gene (5 bases). The V gene lost 3 bases and the J gene lost 7 bases, with 6 bases spanning the gap. This CDR3 region has 11 residues. CDR1 SNHLY and CDR2 FYNNEI come from the germline V gene. The CDR3 protein is CASSDRGTQYF. The CDR3 DNA follows: TGTGCCAGCAGTGATAGGGGGACCCAGTACTTC.

This clone was seen a few times. The chain recombines TRBV9 with TRBJ2-1, with 12 bases identical to TRBD2. V was clipped by 4 bases and J by 3 bases; unmatched bases: 8. CDR3 size: 17 residues. Germline V CDR1 and CDR2: SGDLS, YYNGEE. CDR3 loop: CASSLGLAGGFYNEQFF. CDR3 DNA: TGTGCCAGCAGCCTAGGGCTAGCGGGGGGGTTCTACAATGAGCAGTTCTTC.

This clone was seen only a few times. This rearrangement joins TRBV7-2 to TRBJ2-3, with D uncertain. V shed 1 base and J shed 4 bases, with 6 bases lying between them. The CDR3 sequence is 13 residues long. CDR1 is SGHTA and CDR2 is FQGNSA in the germline V gene. The CDR3 DNA follows: TGTGCCAGCAGCTTAGGGGTGGCAGATACGCAGTATTTT. Its protein product is CASSLGVADTQYF.